The present entry profiles one TCR beta chain with its context. This CDR3 comprises 14 residues. CDR1 and CDR2 (germline): LNHDA, SQIVND (reference sequence). The J segment lost 7 bases and the V segment lost 6 bases, leaving 7 bases of the junction unmatched. The sequenced template was cDNA made from the entire isolated RNA. Generated by immunoSEQ multiplex PCR, the TCRdb table keeps only in-frame clones and is missing some. The top ten clones hold about 0.015% of a sample with 250,000 to 350,000 clones, 8% to 13% of them seen once. The data originate from a study of beta chain features in type 1 diabetes.

The chain recombines TRBV19 with TRBJ1-5; 9 nucleotides align to TRBD1. The receptor was derived from a woman aged 25-40 years in good health. Sequenced input: naive CD4+ T cells from blood. This CDR3 is CASSSTGGEQPQHF. The DNA for the CDR3 is TGTGCCAGTAGCTCAACAGGGGGCGAGCAGCCCCAGCATTTT.